The clone carrying this TCR beta chain showed up just once. Its specificity is unknown. Profiled with immunoSEQ multiplex PCR; TCRdb holds only in-frame clones, not every one. The sample holds tens of thousands of clones; 85% to 95% are singletons and the top ten take less than 9.5%. The germline CDR1 and CDR2 sequences are LNHDA and SQIVND (reference sequence). The CDR3 has 14 amino acids. V shed 9 bases, J shed 5 bases, and the junction held 9 bases outside the gene matches. This specimen comes from a study of lymphopenia after photon versus proton radiotherapy. Study-level points and caveats: Larger post-nadir TCR diversity loss correlated inversely with survival in deceased patients. After the lymphocyte nadir, photon-treated repertoires showed oligoclonal expansion, especially of CD8+ Temra cells.

The source was peripheral blood, collected from a patient treated with proton-based radiotherapy. This clonotype was sampled from a woman in her seventies with pancreatic cancer. Some clones in this sample may be carry-over from other donors' samples. The chain carries TRBV19 and TRBJ2-2, with TRBD2 matching over 7 bases. DNA for the CDR3: TGTGCCAGCAGCCGCGGGAGCAGGACCGGGGAGCTGTTTTTT. Translating it yields CASSRGSRTGELFF.